This TCR beta chain was captured in a study of CD8 T cells in Susac syndrome. The RNA, about 0.45 to 1 ug, was put through reverse transcription using random hexamers. Amplification of TCR beta CDR3 was carried out by immunoSEQ multiplex PCR, which covered 54 Vbeta and 13 Jbeta segments. TCRdb recomputed calls from the immunoSEQ multiplex PCR reads with MiXCR, one row per CDR3 protein. The sample holds 150,000 to 200,000 distinct CDR3 sequences, approximately 95% seen once. Germline V gene lookup returns CDR1 GTSNPN and CDR2 SVGIG (reference sequence). The CDR3 runs 11 residues. The V end was cut by 5 bases, the J end by 4 bases, with 3 bases between.

Sequences were obtained from CD4+ T cells from PBMCs. The rearrangement uses TRBV30 and TRBJ1-6; D is unclear. The receptor was isolated from a human donor with multiple sclerosis. CDR3 sequence reads: CAWAYNSPLHF. DNA of the CDR3: TGTGCCTGGGCATATAATTCACCCCTCCACTTT.